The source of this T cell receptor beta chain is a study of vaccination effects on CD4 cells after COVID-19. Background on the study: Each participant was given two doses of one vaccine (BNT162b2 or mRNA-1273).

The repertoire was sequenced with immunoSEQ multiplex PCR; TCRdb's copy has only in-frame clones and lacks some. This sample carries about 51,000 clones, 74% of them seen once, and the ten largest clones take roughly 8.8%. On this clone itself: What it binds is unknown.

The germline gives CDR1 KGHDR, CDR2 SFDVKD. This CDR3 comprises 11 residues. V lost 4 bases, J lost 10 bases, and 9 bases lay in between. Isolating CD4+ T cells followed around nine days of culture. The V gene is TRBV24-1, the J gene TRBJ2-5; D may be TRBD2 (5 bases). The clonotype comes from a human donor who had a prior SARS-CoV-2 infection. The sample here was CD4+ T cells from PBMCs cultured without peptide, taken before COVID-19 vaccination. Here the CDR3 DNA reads TGTGCCACCAGTGACGGGGTCAACCAGTACTTC. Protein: CATSDGVNQYF.